The rows below give T cell receptor beta chains drawn from one sample of a study of shared clonotypes between healthy human individuals. Sequencing used immunoSEQ multiplex PCR; TCRdb keeps in-frame clones, though not all of them. The sample yields just over 2,000,000 clones, roughly 94% seen once. The sample was naive CD4+ T cells sorted from blood. These receptors were taken from a man in his late teens or twenties in good health. CDR3s include the opening cysteine and the closing phenylalanine or tryptophan. Each record gives: J gene, clone size, D gene, CDR3 length, V gene, CDR3 DNA, CDR3 protein. The D gene is left open where the match is weak. A row's size may be missing; if present it is once, few, many or a size class.

TRBJ1-2 once NA 14 TRBV14 TGTGCCAGCAGCCAAGTCTCGGGCTACTATGGCTACACCTTC CASSQVSGYYGYTF
TRBJ1-6 NA TRBD1 16 TRBV28 TGTGCCAGCAGTACCCCAGGACAGGGAAATAATTCACCCCTCCACTTT CASSTPGQGNNSPLHF
TRBJ1-5 NA TRBD1 16 TRBV2 TGTGCCAGCAGTGAACGGACAGGGGTTAGCAATCAGCCCCAGCATTTT CASSERTGVSNQPQHF
TRBJ1-6 NA NA 13 TRBV10-1 TGCGCCAGCACCAAAACATTGGGTTCACCCCTCCACTTT CASTKTLGSPLHF
TRBJ2-2 few TRBD2 14 TRBV10-1 TGCGCCAGCAGTTCGGGACTAACCACCGGGGAGCTGTTTTTT CASSSGLTTGELFF
TRBJ1-2 NA NA 14 TRBV12-5 TGTGCTAGTGGTTTGCCAGGGAGAGGCTATGGCTACACCTTC CASGLPGRGYGYTF
TRBJ2-1 NA NA 16 TRBV25-1 TGTGCCAGCAGGGGTGCTCTCGGGACCGATAATCCCGAGCAGTTCTTC CASRGALGTDNPEQFF
TRBJ2-1 NA NA 15 TRBV10-3 TGTGCCATCAGTGAGTCGGGGGATACCTACAATGAGCAGTTCTTC CAISESGDTYNEQFF
TRBJ2-5 NA NA 15 TRBV7-9 TGTGCCAGCAGCTATCAGGCCGGCAGGGAGGAGACCCAGTACTTC CASSYQAGREETQYF
TRBJ1-2 NA NA 14 TRBV30 TGTGCCTGGAGTTTGGGGCCAAGGCACTATGGCTACACCTTC CAWSLGPRHYGYTF
TRBJ1-1 NA TRBD1 16 TRBV7-9 TGTGCCAGCAGCCATTCTGGAACATCAGGGGGCACTGAAGCTTTCTTT CASSHSGTSGGTEAFF
TRBJ2-2 NA TRBD2 19 TRBV7-8 TGTGCCAGCAGCTTAGGGACTAGCGGGGATCGGGGGAGGACCGGGGAGCTGTTTTTT CASSLGTSGDRGRTGELFF
TRBJ1-2 NA NA 14 TRBV7-9 TGTGCCAGCAGCTTAGCAGGGGAGAACTATGGCTACACCTTC CASSLAGENYGYTF
TRBJ2-7 NA NA 13 TRBV19 TGTGCCAGTAGTGTTGGATCCTCCTACGAGCAGTACTTC CASSVGSSYEQYF
TRBJ2-3 NA TRBD2 16 TRBV5-1 TGCGCCAGCAGCGAAGGGACTAGCGGGGCCCCAGATACGCAGTATTTT CASSEGTSGAPDTQYF
TRBJ1-1 NA NA 14 TRBV9 TGTGCCAGCAGCCCTTCATGGAGAAACACTGAAGCTTTCTTT CASSPSWRNTEAFF
TRBJ2-2 NA TRBD2 20 TRBV7-2 TGTGCCAGCAGCTTAGCCCCGCTTCTTACTAGCGCCTCGGCCACCGGGGAGCTGTTTTTT CASSLAPLLTSASATGELFF
TRBJ2-5 NA TRBD1 14 TRBV5-4 TGTGCCAGCAGCTTGTCGGGACAGGGGGAGACCCAGTACTTC CASSLSGQGETQYF